This entry lists 22 T cell receptor beta chains sequenced from one sample in a study of blood T cell repertoires in COVID-19. Libraries were prepared by immunoSEQ multiplex PCR; TCRdb keeps only in-frame clonotypes and omits some of them. The profile shows 190,000 or so clones, 80% to 85% of them singletons. The sample comprised PBMCs or T cells enriched from blood (not recorded which). All receptors come from a middle-aged man who had recovered from COVID-19.

This clone was counted a single time. The V gene is TRBV6-1, the J gene TRBJ1-5, with 7 bases that match TRBD1. The germline V gene has CDR1 MNHNS and CDR2 SASEGT. The junction had 6 bases not matched to a gene; V was cut back by 3 bases and J by 7 bases. This CDR3 has 14 amino acids. The CDR3 reads CASSETGSWQPQHF. In DNA form, the CDR3 reads TGTGCCAGCAGTGAGACAGGGTCATGGCAGCCCCAGCATTTT.

The CDR3 DNA is TGTGCCAGCAATCAGGTTTACACTGAAGCTTTCTTT. Translated, it gives CASNQVYTEAFF. The V gene is TRBV6-5, the J gene TRBJ1-1; D is undetermined. This CDR3 is built from 12 residues. CDR1 and CDR2 (germline): MNHEY, SVGAGI. V was cut by 7 bases and J by 3 bases, with 9 bases left in between.

This chain connects TRBV30 to TRBJ1-2, with 10 bases fitting TRBD1. The CDR3 is 14 amino acids. Germline loops: CDR1 GTSNPN, CDR2 SVGIG (reference sequence). The V segment lost 3 bases and the J segment 5 bases; nucleotides outside the gene matches: 6. In DNA form, the CDR3 reads TGTGCCTGGAGAAGGGACAGGGGAGAGTATGGCTACACCTTC. Translated, it gives CAWRRDRGEYGYTF.

The gene calls are TRBV18 and TRBJ1-2; TRBD1 matches at 7 bases. From germline, CDR1 is KGHSH and CDR2 LQKENI. The CDR3 is 15 residues long. Trimming took 3 bases from V and 2 from J; bases not matched to a gene: 6. Here the CDR3 reads CASSPRDSWNYGYTF. CDR3 sequence (DNA): TGTGCCAGCTCACCTAGGGACAGCTGGAACTATGGCTACACCTTC. Variable domain in full (rest from reference TRBV18 and TRBJ1-2): NAGVMQNPRHLVRRRGQEARLRCSPMKGHSHVYWYRQLPEEGLKFMVYLQKENIIDESGMPKERFSAEFPKEGPSILRIQQVVRGDSAAYFCASSPRDSWNYGYTFGSGTRLTVV.

The rearrangement uses TRBV28 and TRBJ1-4; perhaps TRBD1 as D (5 bases). Per germline, CDR1 MDHEN and CDR2 SYDVKM. Trimming removed 3 bases from V and 1 base from J, with 9 bases in between. The CDR3 length is 15 residues. The CDR3 nucleotides read TGTGCCAGCAGTTTCCTCCAGGGAACTAATGAAAAACTGTTTTTT. Amino acid sequence: CASSFLQGTNEKLFF.

V usage is TRBV7-9 and J usage is TRBJ2-7; TRBD2 is a possible D gene (5 bases). CDR1 SEHNR and CDR2 FQNEAQ come from the germline V gene (reference sequence). Trimming pared 5 bases from V and 6 bases from J, leaving 8 bases between. The CDR3 runs to 11 residues. DNA for the CDR3: TGTGCCAGCAGCCAAGGGAGCGAGCAGTACTTC. This codes for CASSQGSEQYF.

The rearrangement joins TRBV12-3 or TRBV12-4 to TRBJ1-2; no definite D call. The CDR3 is 12 residues long. V shed 6 bases and J shed 7 bases, with 12 bases lying between them. CDR3 sequence: CASSNPGGGYTF. DNA of the CDR3: TGTGCCAGCAGCAATCCAGGTGGTGGCTACACCTTC.

This chain connects TRBV5-1 to TRBJ2-7, with D possibly matching TRBD1 (6 bases). The CDR3 spans 13 residues. The germline V gene has CDR1 SGHRS and CDR2 YFSETQ. Trimming cost V 7 bases and J 0 bases, with 11 bases left between them. The CDR3 coding sequence is TGCGCCAGCTCCAAAGGGGGCTCCTACGAGCAGTACTTC. Its translation: CASSKGGSYEQYF. Drawing the rest from reference TRBV5-1 and TRBJ2-7, the complete variable domain is KAGVTQTPRYLIKTRGQQVTLSCSPISGHRSVSWYQQTPGQGLQFLFEYFSETQRNKGNFPGRFSGRQFSNSRSEMNVSTLELGDSALYLCASSKGGSYEQYFGPGTRLTVT.

As for this clone: This sample includes further DNA sequences coding for the same CDR3. The DNA for the CDR3 is TGCGCCAGCAGCTTGGGACAGGGGAATTCACCCCTCCACTTT. This translates into CASSLGQGNSPLHF. The chain couples TRBV5-1 to TRBJ1-6; 8 bases line up with TRBD1. The CDR3 runs to 14 residues. Germline values: CDR1 SGHRS, CDR2 YFSETQ. V dropped 0 bases and J dropped 7; count of bases not matched to a gene: 0.

This clone occurred a few times. The gene calls are TRBV27 and TRBJ1-5; 8 bases match TRBD1. V gave up 3 bases and J gave up 3 bases; unmatched junction bases: 7. From germline, CDR1 is MNHEY and CDR2 SMNVEV (reference sequence). The CDR3 is 16 amino acids. The CDR3 sequence is CASSFGTGGYNQPQHF. The CDR3 DNA sequence: TGTGCCAGCAGTTTTGGTACAGGGGGTTACAATCAGCCCCAGCATTTT.

In this sample, this clone turned up once. The gene calls are TRBV7-9 and TRBJ1-1, with TRBD1 identical over 7 bases. The V gene's germline CDR1 is SEHNR and CDR2 FQNEAQ (reference sequence). After removal of 3 bases from V and 8 bases from J, the junction contained 3 bases not matched to a gene. The CDR3 contains 12 residues. The CDR3 reads CASSLATGEAFF. CDR3 nucleotide sequence: TGTGCCAGCAGCTTGGCGACAGGGGAAGCTTTCTTT.

The chain joins TRBV4-1 to TRBJ1-5, with a possible D match to TRBD1 (5 bases). This CDR3 comprises 13 residues. CDR1 and CDR2 from the germline V gene are MGHRA and YSYEKL. Trimming took 0 bases from V and 7 from J, leaving 7 bases between them. Here the CDR3 reads CASSQDRGQPQHF. In nucleotides, the CDR3 is TGCGCCAGCAGCCAAGATAGGGGCCAGCCCCAGCATTTT.

The chain is built from TRBV9 and TRBJ1-2; TRBD1 matches at 7 bases. Germline V lookup: CDR1 SGDLS, CDR2 YYNGEE. The length of the CDR3 is 18 residues. V trimming: 0 bases; J trimming: 0 bases; junction bases outside the gene matches: 11. The CDR3 reads CASSVVNGGTATNYGYTF. CDR3 nucleotide sequence: TGTGCCAGCAGCGTAGTGAATGGGGGGACAGCTACTAACTATGGCTACACCTTC. Complete variable domain (other parts from reference TRBV9 and TRBJ1-2): DSGVTQTPKHLITATGQRVTLRCSPRSGDLSVYWYQQSLDQGLQFLIQYYNGEERAKGNILERFSAQQFPDLHSELNLSSLELGDSALYFCASSVVNGGTATNYGYTFGSGTRLTVV.

This clone was counted a single time. V usage is TRBV3-1 (or the pseudogene TRBV3-2) and J usage is TRBJ1-1; unclear D gene. Germline CDR1 is LGHDT and CDR2 is YNNKEL (reference sequence). Between the trimmed V and J ends, which lost 5 bases and 4 bases, there was a span of 11 bases. The CDR3 has 13 amino acids. CDR3 in DNA: TGTGCCAGCAGCGCCCAATCAGGCACTGAAGCTTTCTTT. Encoded protein: CASSAQSGTEAFF.

The genes are TRBV7-3 and TRBJ2-4; D unresolved. The V end was cut by 2 bases, the J end by 10 bases, with 12 bases between. Germline lookup yields CDR1 SGHTA and CDR2 FQGTGA. The CDR3 has 13 residues. Written as DNA, the CDR3 is TGTGCCAGCAGCTTATCAAAAACAGCTATTCAGTACTTC. It yields the protein CASSLSKTAIQYF.

This clone was counted a few times. The rearrangement links TRBV18 to TRBJ1-6, with D unclear. CDR3 size: 15 residues. CDR1 and CDR2 from the germline V gene are KGHSH and LQKENI. Trimming pared 3 bases from V and 6 bases from J, leaving 12 bases between. The chain's CDR3 is CASSPNGSPNSPLHF. Written as DNA, the CDR3 is TGTGCCAGCTCACCCAACGGGAGCCCTAATTCACCCCTCCACTTT.

This sequence joins TRBV5-4 and TRBJ1-1; D might be TRBD1 (5 bases). This CDR3 is built from 15 residues. Germline V gives CDR1 SGHNT, CDR2 YYREEE (reference sequence). The V end was cut by 5 bases, the J end by 3 bases, with 17 bases between. The CDR3 nucleotides read TGTGCCAGCAGGATAAGCGGGGGTCTCGACACTGAAGCTTTCTTT. Encoded protein: CASRISGGLDTEAFF.

The J gene is TRBJ1-1, the V gene TRBV19; 9 bases match TRBD1. This CDR3 spans 14 amino acids. V was pared by 5 bases and J by 3 bases, with 4 bases of the junction left unmatched. Germline lookup yields CDR1 LNHDA and CDR2 SQIVND (reference sequence). Here the CDR3 DNA reads TGTGCCAGTAGTTCCCGGGACAGGGACACTGAAGCTTTCTTT. This sequence encodes CASSSRDRDTEAFF.

V is TRBV7-9 and J is TRBJ2-5; TRBD1 aligns across 7 bases. CDR3 length: 16 amino acids. Germline CDR1 and CDR2: SEHNR and FQNEAQ (reference sequence). The V gene end was trimmed by 6 bases and the J gene end by 9 bases; junction bases not matched to a gene: 19. The CDR3 DNA reads as TGTGCCAGCAGTCCTATTGTCTTTACCCGGCAGGGGGCCCAGTACTTC. Its translation is CASSPIVFTRQGAQYF.

This rearrangement joins TRBV4-3 to TRBJ1-6; the D is unclear. Trimming pared 0 bases from V and 0 bases from J, leaving 18 bases between. The CDR3 has 20 amino acids. Germline CDR1 is LGHNA and CDR2 is YSLEER. The CDR3: CASSQDGFRRSSSYNSPLHF. The CDR3 region has the DNA TGCGCCAGCAGCCAAGATGGGTTTCGGAGATCAAGCTCCTATAATTCACCCCTCCACTTT.

V is TRBV6-6 and J is TRBJ1-2; 8 nucleotides line up with TRBD1. CDR3 size: 14 residues. The trim removed 6 bases at V and 4 bases at J, leaving 7 bases unmatched. The germline gives CDR1 MNHNY, CDR2 SVGAGI (reference sequence). CDR3 sequence (DNA): TGTGCCAGCAGATCTGGACAGGGCCTCTATGGCTACACCTTC. This encodes CASRSGQGLYGYTF.

V gene TRBV7-3 combines with J gene TRBJ1-1; no definite D call. CDR1 SGHTA and CDR2 FQGTGA come from the germline V gene. There are 14 residues in the CDR3. Deletions cut 1 base from V and 5 bases from J, with 11 bases between. The CDR3 sequence is CASSLMGRETEAFF. The CDR3, as DNA: TGTGCCAGCAGCTTAATGGGTAGGGAGACTGAAGCTTTCTTT.